This record covers a single TCR beta chain. V was clipped by 6 bases and J by 8 bases; unmatched bases: 9. The CDR3 runs 15 residues. CDR1 and CDR2 (germline): MDHEN, SYDVKM. TCRdb used MiXCR to reprocess the PCR reads, holding one entry per CDR3 protein. The table shows approximately 500,000 distinct CDR3 sequences, with about 25% occurring only once. The record originates from a study of molecular identifiers for immune sequencing clone quantification. The chain has TRBV28 and TRBJ2-1, with 11 bases identical to TRBD2. The sequencing sample was made of naive CD8+ T cells from blood, with Jurkat cell RNA spiked in. Specified subset: FACS-sorted CD8+CD4-CCR7+CD45RA+ naive T cells. This clonotype was obtained from a human donor in good health. Some libraries in this study had Jurkat cell RNA spiked in. The CDR3 region is CASRPFSGGAHEQFF. The CDR3 DNA is TGTGCCAGCAGACCGTTTAGCGGGGGGGCCCATGAGCAGTTCTTC. Based on the CDR3 plus reference TRBV28 and TRBJ2-1, the full variable domain is DVKVTQSSRYLVKRTGEKVFLECVQDMDHENMFWYRQDPGLGLRLIYFSYDVKMKEKGDIPEGYSVSREKKERFSLILESASTNQTSMYLCASRPFSGGAHEQFFGPGTRLTVL.